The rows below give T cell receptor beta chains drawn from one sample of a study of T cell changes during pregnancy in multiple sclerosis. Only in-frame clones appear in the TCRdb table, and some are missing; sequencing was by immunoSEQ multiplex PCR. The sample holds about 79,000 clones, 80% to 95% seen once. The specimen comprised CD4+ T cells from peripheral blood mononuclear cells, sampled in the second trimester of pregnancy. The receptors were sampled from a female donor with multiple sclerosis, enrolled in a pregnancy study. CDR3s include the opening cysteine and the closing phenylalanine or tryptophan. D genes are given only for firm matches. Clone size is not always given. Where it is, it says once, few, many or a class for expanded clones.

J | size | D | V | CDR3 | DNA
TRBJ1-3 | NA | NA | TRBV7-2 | CASSPPGVSGNTIYF | TGTGCCAGCAGCCCCCCGGGGGTCTCTGGAAACACCATATATTTT
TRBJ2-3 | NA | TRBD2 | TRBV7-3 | CASSLTGGGGTDTQYF | TGTGCCAGCAGCTTAACGGGCGGGGGGGGAACAGATACGCAGTATTTT
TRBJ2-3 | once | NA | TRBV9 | CASSPRLDTQYF | TGTGCCAGCAGCCCCCGGTTAGATACGCAGTATTTT
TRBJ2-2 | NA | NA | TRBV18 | CASSAQGTDTGELFF | TGTGCCAGCTCAGCGCAGGGAACGGACACCGGGGAGCTGTTTTTT
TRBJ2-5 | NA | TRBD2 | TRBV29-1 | CSVDPSSGSGENQETQYF | TGCAGCGTTGATCCTTCTAGCGGGAGTGGGGAAAACCAAGAGACCCAGTACTTC
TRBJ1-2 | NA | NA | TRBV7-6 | CASSLADGGIGGYTF | TGTGCCAGCAGCTTAGCTGACGGGGGTATTGGGGGCTACACCTTC
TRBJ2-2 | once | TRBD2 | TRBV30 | CAWSRGTSVTNTGELFF | TGTGCCTGGAGCCGCGGGACTAGCGTAACGAACACCGGGGAGCTGTTTTTT
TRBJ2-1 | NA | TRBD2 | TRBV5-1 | CASSLRSGSSEQFF | TGCGCCAGCAGCCTCCGTAGCGGGAGCTCTGAGCAGTTCTTC
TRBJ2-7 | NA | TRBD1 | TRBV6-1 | CASSEALGQGLGSYEQYF | TGTGCCAGCAGTGAAGCGCTAGGACAGGGGTTAGGCTCCTACGAGCAGTACTTC
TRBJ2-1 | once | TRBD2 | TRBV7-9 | CASSRSGRPNEQFF | TGTGCCAGCAGCCGTAGCGGGAGGCCCAATGAGCAGTTCTTC
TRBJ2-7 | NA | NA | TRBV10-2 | CASRGSGSTYEQYF | TGCGCCAGCCGGGGGTCCGGGTCCACCTACGAGCAGTACTTC
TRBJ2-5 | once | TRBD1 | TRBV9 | CASSVITGGVETQYF | TGTGCCAGCAGCGTAATAACAGGGGGCGTTGAGACCCAGTACTTC
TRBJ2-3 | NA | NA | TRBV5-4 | CASSLGGPTDTQYF | TGTGCCAGCAGCCTGGGTGGCCCGACAGATACGCAGTATTTT
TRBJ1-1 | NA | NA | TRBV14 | CASSQDKMGGWDTEAFF | TGTGCCAGCAGCCAAGATAAGATGGGGGGATGGGACACTGAAGCTTTCTTT
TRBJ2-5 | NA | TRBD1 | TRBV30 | CAWSVGTGQETQYF | TGTGCCTGGAGTGTCGGGACAGGACAAGAGACCCAGTACTTC
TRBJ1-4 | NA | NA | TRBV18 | CASSPKPPPHRATNEKLFF | TGTGCCAGCTCACCCAAACCACCCCCTCACAGAGCAACTAATGAAAAACTGTTTTTT
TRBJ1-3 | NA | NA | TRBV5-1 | CASSLGQSPGNTIYF | TGCGCCAGCAGCTTGGGACAGAGCCCTGGAAACACCATATATTTT
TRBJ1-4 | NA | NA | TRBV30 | CAWNPGAPNEKLFF | TGTGCCTGGAATCCAGGGGCGCCTAATGAAAAACTGTTTTTT
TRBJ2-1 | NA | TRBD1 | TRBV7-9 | CATQTGGGDVYNEQFF | TGTGCCACTCAAACAGGGGGCGGAGATGTTTACAATGAGCAGTTCTTC
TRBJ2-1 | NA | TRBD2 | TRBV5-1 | CASSLASSGYNEQFF | TGCGCCAGCAGCTTGGCCTCTAGCGGATACAATGAGCAGTTCTTC
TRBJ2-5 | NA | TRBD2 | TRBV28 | CASSLHLETSASESPKNQYF | TGTGCCAGCAGTCTCCATTTAGAGACTAGCGCCTCTGAGAGCCCTAAAAACCAGTACTTC
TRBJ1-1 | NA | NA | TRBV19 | CASSIRGSAEAFF | TGTGCCAGTAGTATCCGAGGGAGTGCTGAAGCTTTCTTT
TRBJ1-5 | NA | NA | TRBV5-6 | CASSSYQGTHQPQHF | TGTGCCAGCAGCTCGTATCAGGGGACCCATCAGCCCCAGCATTTT
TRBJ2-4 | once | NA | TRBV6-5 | CASSYSTKNIQYF | TGTGCCAGCAGTTACTCTACCAAAAACATTCAGTACTTC
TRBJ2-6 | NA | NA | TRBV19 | CASYNRAGANVLTF | TGTGCCAGCTACAACAGGGCTGGGGCCAACGTCCTGACTTTC
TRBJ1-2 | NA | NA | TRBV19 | CASSPRPAGPYSYTF | TGTGCCAGTAGTCCTCGCCCCGCGGGACCCTATAGCTACACCTTC
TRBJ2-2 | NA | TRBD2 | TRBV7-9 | CASSPGTSGSGELFF | TGTGCCAGCAGCCCTGGGACTAGCGGGAGCGGGGAGCTGTTTTTT
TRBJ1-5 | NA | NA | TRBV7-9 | CASSRDRDGNQPQHF | TGTGCCAGCAGCCGTGATCGGGATGGCAATCAGCCCCAGCATTTT
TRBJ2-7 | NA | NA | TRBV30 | CAWSRTPSEQYF | TGTGCCTGGAGTCGCACTCCTAGCGAGCAGTACTTC
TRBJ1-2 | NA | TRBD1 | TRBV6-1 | CASSEADTGVYGGYTF | TGTGCCAGCAGTGAAGCGGATACAGGGGTTTACGGCGGCTACACCTTC
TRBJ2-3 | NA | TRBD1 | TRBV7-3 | CASSPQGKGTDTQYF | TGTGCCAGCAGCCCACAGGGGAAGGGCACAGATACGCAGTATTTT
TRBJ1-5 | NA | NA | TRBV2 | CASSPQPPTLLGNQPQHF | TGTGCCAGCAGCCCCCAGCCCCCGACACTTTTGGGCAATCAGCCCCAGCATTTT
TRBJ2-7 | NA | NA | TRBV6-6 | CASTTSYEQYF | TGTGCCAGTACTACGTCCTACGAGCAGTACTTC
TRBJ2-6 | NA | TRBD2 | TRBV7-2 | CASSLEGLAGIGANVLTF | TGTGCCAGCAGCTTAGAGGGACTAGCGGGAATTGGGGCCAACGTCCTGACTTTC
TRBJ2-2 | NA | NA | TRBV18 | CASSRHGPNTGELFF | TGTGCCAGCTCACGACACGGCCCGAACACCGGGGAGCTGTTTTTT
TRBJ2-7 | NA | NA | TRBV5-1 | CASSRDNQGEQYF | TGCGCCAGCAGCCGGGACAATCAAGGCGAGCAGTACTTC
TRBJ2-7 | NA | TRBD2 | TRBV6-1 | CASSERLADSYEQYF | TGTGCCAGCAGTGAGAGGCTAGCGGATTCCTACGAGCAGTACTTC
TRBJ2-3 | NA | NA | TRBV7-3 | CASSPGTYTDTQYF | TGTGCCAGCAGCCCTGGGACTTACACAGATACGCAGTATTTT
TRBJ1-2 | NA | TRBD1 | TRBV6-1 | CASTSTGARGYTF | TGTGCCAGCACTTCGACAGGGGCAAGAGGCTACACCTTC
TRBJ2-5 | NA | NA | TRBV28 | CASSLRGETQYF | TGTGCCAGCAGTTTAAGAGGAGAGACCCAGTACTTC
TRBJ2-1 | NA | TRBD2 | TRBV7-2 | CASSFDRDYSGYNEQFF | TGTGCCAGCAGCTTCGACCGGGACTACTCGGGGTACAATGAGCAGTTCTTC
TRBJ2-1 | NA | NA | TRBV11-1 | CASSFRIAKSSYNEQFF | TGTGCCAGCAGCTTCAGAATAGCCAAGAGCTCCTACAATGAGCAGTTCTTC
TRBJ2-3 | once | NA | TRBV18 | CASSPSRGSTDTQYF | TGTGCCAGCTCACCGTCCCGCGGGAGCACAGATACGCAGTATTTT
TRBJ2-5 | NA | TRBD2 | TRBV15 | CATSRKIAGSVQETQYF | TGTGCCACCAGCAGAAAAATAGCGGGTAGTGTCCAAGAGACCCAGTACTTC
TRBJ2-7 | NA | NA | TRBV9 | CASRATGSHEQYF | TGTGCCAGCAGGGCAACAGGGAGCCACGAGCAGTACTTC
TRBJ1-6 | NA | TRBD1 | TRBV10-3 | CAISERGGQDNSPLHF | TGTGCCATCAGTGAGAGGGGGGGACAGGATAATTCACCCCTCCACTTT
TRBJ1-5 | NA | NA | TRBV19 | CASSIATSNQPQHF | TGTGCCAGTAGTATAGCTACCAGCAATCAGCCCCAGCATTTT
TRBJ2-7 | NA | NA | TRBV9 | CASSGGGGSFYEQYF | TGTGCCAGCAGCGGAGGCGGAGGGTCTTTCTACGAGCAGTACTTC
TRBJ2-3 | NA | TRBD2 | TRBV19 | CASSKRGGPDTQYF | TGTGCCAGTAGCAAGCGGGGGGGCCCCGATACGCAGTATTTT
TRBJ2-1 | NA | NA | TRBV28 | CASSKGDEDNEQFF | TGTGCCAGCAGCAAGGGGGACGAGGACAATGAGCAGTTCTTC
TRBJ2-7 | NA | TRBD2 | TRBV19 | CASATGTSSYEQYF | TGTGCCAGTGCAACCGGGACTAGCTCCTACGAGCAGTACTTC
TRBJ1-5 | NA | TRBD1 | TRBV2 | CASRGQADQPQHF | TGTGCCAGCAGGGGACAGGCGGATCAGCCCCAGCATTTT
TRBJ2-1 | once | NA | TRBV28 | CASSSRGEQFF | TGTGCCAGCAGTTCCCGGGGTGAGCAGTTCTTC
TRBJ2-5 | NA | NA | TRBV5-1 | CASSLGSTGTETQYF | TGCGCCAGCAGCTTGGGATCGACAGGCACCGAGACCCAGTACTTC
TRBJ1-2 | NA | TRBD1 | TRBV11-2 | CASTPPGTGSYGYTF | TGTGCCAGCACCCCACCCGGGACAGGGAGCTATGGCTACACCTTC
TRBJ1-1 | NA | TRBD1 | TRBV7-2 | CASSQTGVRYTEAFF | TGTGCCAGCAGCCAGACAGGGGTTCGGTACACTGAAGCTTTCTTT
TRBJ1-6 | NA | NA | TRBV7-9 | CASSLGQSGSPLHF | TGTGCCAGCAGCTTAGGACAGTCGGGTTCACCCCTCCACTTT
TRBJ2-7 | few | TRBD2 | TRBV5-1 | CASSPGGPNYEQYF | TGCGCCAGCAGCCCGGGGGGACCTAACTACGAGCAGTACTTC